This TCR beta chain originates from a study of CD8+ T cells in alopecia areata. Treatment described: oral pan-JAK inhibitor, 5-10 mg twice daily. Collected material from alopecia areata patients comprised lesional scalp punch biopsies and peripheral blood. Sequencing used cDNA as its template, made by extracting RNA and reverse transcribing it. Sequenced by immunoSEQ multiplex PCR; TCRdb stores in-frame clones only, minus some. The sample holds fewer than 200,000 clones, around 60% seen once. V was pared by 4 bases and J by 0 bases, with 2 bases between. This CDR3 region has 11 residues. CDR1 and CDR2 from the germline V gene are GTSNPN and SVGIG (reference sequence).

The clonotype originates from a human donor with alopecia areata. V and J are TRBV30 and TRBJ2-3, with D hard to call. The sequenced sample was CD8+ T cells sorted from blood, obtained at week 24, from a patient treated with tofacitinib. The CDR3, as DNA: TGTGCCTGGACTAGCACAGATACGCAGTATTTT. It yields the protein CAWTSTDTQYF.